A single sample gave rise to the 4 T cell receptor beta chains below, sequenced in a study of cytomegalovirus exposure and HLA in healthy donors. 13 Jbeta primers and 60 Vbeta primers were used for the PCR. Some clones are missing from TCRdb's copy, which holds only in-frame ones; the method was immunoSEQ multiplex PCR. Of some 120,000 clones listed, 9.5% are singletons. Sequences were obtained from PBMCs. Source of these receptors: a man aged 30 to 39 in good health and CMV-seronegative.

This clone occurred a few times. The chain uses TRBV5-1 and TRBJ1-6, with D tentatively TRBD1 (6 bases). Germline V lookup: CDR1 SGHRS, CDR2 YFSETQ. With 2 bases removed from V and 6 bases from J, the gap between germline ends came to 9 bases. The CDR3 has 14 residues. CDR3 loop: CASSLQGPNSPLHF. The DNA for the CDR3 is TGCGCCAGCAGCTTACAGGGCCCTAATTCACCCCTCCACTTT.

The chain has TRBV7-2 and TRBJ1-2; maybe TRBD1 (6 bases). The germline gives CDR1 SGHTA, CDR2 FQGNSA. The CDR3 spans 14 residues. The germline V and J ends were trimmed by 4 bases and 6 bases, with 15 bases remaining between them. CDR3 in amino acids: CASSWDTRADGYTF. The CDR3, as DNA: TGTGCCAGCAGCTGGGACACCCGAGCGGATGGCTACACCTTC.

A few counts support this clone. The chain has TRBV28 and TRBJ2-7, with 9 bases that match TRBD1. This CDR3 is 15 amino acids long. Looked up from germline, CDR1 is MDHEN and CDR2 is SYDVKM. J was trimmed by 5 bases and V by 7 bases; bases with no gene match: 12. CDR3: CASTSHGTGLNEQYF. Here the CDR3 DNA reads TGTGCCAGCACCTCACACGGGACAGGGCTCAACGAGCAGTACTTC.

This clone has only a few counts. The chain recombines TRBV27 with TRBJ1-1; D ambiguous. The CDR3 runs to 12 residues. Germline V gene sequence: CDR1 MNHEY, CDR2 SMNVEV (reference sequence). Deletions cut 5 bases from V and 11 bases from J, with 15 bases between. The DNA of the CDR3 is TGTGCCAGCAGTCAGAACCCGCCGCGGGCTTTCTTT. It codes for CASSQNPPRAFF.